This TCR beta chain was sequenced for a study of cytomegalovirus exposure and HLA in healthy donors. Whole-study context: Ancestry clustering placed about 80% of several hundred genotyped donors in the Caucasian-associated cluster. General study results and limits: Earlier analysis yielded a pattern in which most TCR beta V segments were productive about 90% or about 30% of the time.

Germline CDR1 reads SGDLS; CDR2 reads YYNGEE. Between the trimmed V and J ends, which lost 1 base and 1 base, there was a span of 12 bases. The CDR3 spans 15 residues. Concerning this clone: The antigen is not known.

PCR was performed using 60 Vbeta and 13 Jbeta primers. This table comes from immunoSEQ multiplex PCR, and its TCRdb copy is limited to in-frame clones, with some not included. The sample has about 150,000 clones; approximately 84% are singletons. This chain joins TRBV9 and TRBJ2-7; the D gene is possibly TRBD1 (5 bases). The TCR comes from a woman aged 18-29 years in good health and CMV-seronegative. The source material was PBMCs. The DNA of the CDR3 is TGTGCCAGCAGCGTACAGGGCTCGTGGTCCTACGAGCAGTACTTC. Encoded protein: CASSVQGSWSYEQYF.